Each of the 7 T cell receptor beta chains below was sequenced from the same sample in a study of cytotoxic CD8 clonotypes in ibrutinib-treated CLL. Here immunoSEQ multiplex PCR was the method, and the copy in TCRdb shows in-frame clones only, minus some. In the table there are 35,000 or so clones, 71% of which are singletons. Sequencing used PBMCs, obtained at disease progression, from a patient treated with ibrutinib. The receptors stem from a human donor with chronic lymphocytic leukemia.

V usage is TRBV7-9 and J usage is TRBJ1-5; 8 nucleotides match TRBD1. V lost 5 bases, J lost 4 bases, and 4 bases stayed unmatched. CDR3 length: 14 amino acids. Germline V gene lookup returns CDR1 SEHNR and CDR2 FQNEAQ (reference sequence). In DNA, the CDR3 is TGTGCCAGCAGCCGGACAGGGTTGAATCAGCCCCAGCATTTT. It is translated as CASSRTGLNQPQHF.

This sequence joins TRBV19 and TRBJ1-6; unclear D gene. CDR3 length equals 16 residues. Germline V gene sequence: CDR1 LNHDA, CDR2 SQIVND (reference sequence). Trimming removed 7 bases at V and 0 bases at J, with 13 bases between. Here the CDR3 reads CASNRQLSSYNSPLHF. In DNA, the CDR3 is TGTGCCAGTAATAGGCAGCTAAGCTCCTATAATTCACCCCTCCACTTT.

This chain links TRBV5-8 with TRBJ1-5; TRBD1 aligns across 7 bases. The trim removed 7 bases at V and 0 bases at J, leaving 10 bases unmatched. Germline values: CDR1 SGHTS, CDR2 YDEGEE. The CDR3 consists of 16 residues. CDR3: CASWSGQVLSNQPQHF. CDR3 bases: TGTGCCAGCTGGTCTGGACAGGTTCTTAGCAATCAGCCCCAGCATTTT.

The chain uses TRBV9 and TRBJ2-7, with 7 positions matching TRBD1. CDR1 is SGDLS and CDR2 is YYNGEE in the germline V gene. The V and J ends lost 0 bases and 3 bases, in that order; junction bases with no gene match: 3. CDR3 length: 14 residues. Here the CDR3 reads CASSVGPGGYEQYF. The CDR3 bases are TGTGCCAGCAGCGTAGGTCCAGGGGGCTACGAGCAGTACTTC.

The chain employs TRBV6-6 and TRBJ2-1; 8 bases agree with TRBD1. The junction had 4 bases not matched to a gene; V was cut back by 5 bases and J by 4 bases. Per germline, CDR1 MNHNY and CDR2 SVGAGI (reference sequence). There are 14 residues in the CDR3. The CDR3 here is CASSLTGGYNEQFF. As DNA, the CDR3 is TGTGCCAGCAGTCTAACAGGGGGTTACAATGAGCAGTTCTTC.

The chain links TRBV9 to TRBJ2-2; no clear D. Trimming removed 4 bases from V and 5 bases from J, with 18 bases in between. CDR1 SGDLS and CDR2 YYNGEE come from the germline V gene. The CDR3 has 16 residues. Here the CDR3 reads CASSPVSGSGTGELFF. CDR3 DNA: TGTGCCAGCAGCCCGGTGTCCGGCTCAGGTACCGGGGAGCTGTTTTTT. Complete variable domain (other parts from reference TRBV9 and TRBJ2-2): DSGVTQTPKHLITATGQRVTLRCSPRSGDLSVYWYQQSLDQGLQFLIQYYNGEERAKGNILERFSAQQFPDLHSELNLSSLELGDSALYFCASSPVSGSGTGELFFGEGSRLTVL.

The gene calls are TRBV5-6 and TRBJ1-4, with D perhaps TRBD1 (5 bases). V was trimmed by 1 base and J by 3 bases, leaving 16 bases between them. The CDR3 runs 17 residues. CDR1 SGHDT and CDR2 YYEEEE come from the germline V gene. CDR3 protein: CASSLRRQIGANEKLFF. For the CDR3, the DNA is TGTGCCAGCAGCTTGCGGCGACAGATCGGGGCTAATGAAAAACTGTTTTTT. Full variable domain (remainder filled in from reference TRBV5-6 and TRBJ1-4): DAGVTQSPTHLIKTRGQQVTLRCSPKSGHDTVSWYQQALGQGPQFIFQYYEEEERQRGNFPDRFSGHQFPNYSSELNVNALLLGDSALYLCASSLRRQIGANEKLFFGSGTQLSVL.